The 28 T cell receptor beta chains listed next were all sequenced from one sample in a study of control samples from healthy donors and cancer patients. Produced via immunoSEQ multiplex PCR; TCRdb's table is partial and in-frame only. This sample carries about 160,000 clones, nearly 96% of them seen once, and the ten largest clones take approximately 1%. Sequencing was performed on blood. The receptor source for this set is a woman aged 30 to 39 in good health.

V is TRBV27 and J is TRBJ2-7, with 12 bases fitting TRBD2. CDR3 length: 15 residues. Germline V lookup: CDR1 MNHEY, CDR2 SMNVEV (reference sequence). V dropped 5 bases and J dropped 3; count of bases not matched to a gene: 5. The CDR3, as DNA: TGTGCCAGCAGTCCAACTAGCGGGAGGAGCTACGAGCAGTACTTC. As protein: CASSPTSGRSYEQYF.

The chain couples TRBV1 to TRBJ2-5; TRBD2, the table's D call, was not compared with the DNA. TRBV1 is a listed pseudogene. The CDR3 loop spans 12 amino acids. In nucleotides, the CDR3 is TGCACCACGATGCTAGCGGGATCGGACCAGTACTTC. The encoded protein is CTTMLAGSDQYF.

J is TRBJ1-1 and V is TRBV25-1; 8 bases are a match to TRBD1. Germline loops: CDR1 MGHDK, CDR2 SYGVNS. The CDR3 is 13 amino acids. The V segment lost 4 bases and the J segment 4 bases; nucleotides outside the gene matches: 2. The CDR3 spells CASSGQGSTEAFF. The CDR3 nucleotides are TGTGCCAGCAGTGGACAGGGGTCCACTGAAGCTTTCTTT.

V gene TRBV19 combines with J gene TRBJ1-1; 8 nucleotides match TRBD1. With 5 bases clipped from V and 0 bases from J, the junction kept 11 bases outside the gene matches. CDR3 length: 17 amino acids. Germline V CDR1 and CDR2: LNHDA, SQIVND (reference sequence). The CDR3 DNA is TGTGCCAGTAGTCATTTGACAGGGGCCACCATGAACACTGAAGCTTTCTTT. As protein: CASSHLTGATMNTEAFF.

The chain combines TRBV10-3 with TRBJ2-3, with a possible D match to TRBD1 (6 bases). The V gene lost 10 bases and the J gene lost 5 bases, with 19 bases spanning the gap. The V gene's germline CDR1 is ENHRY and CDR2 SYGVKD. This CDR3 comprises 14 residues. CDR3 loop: CATQLGRTVDTQYF. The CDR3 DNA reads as TGTGCCACGCAGTTGGGCAGGACAGTAGATACGCAGTATTTT.

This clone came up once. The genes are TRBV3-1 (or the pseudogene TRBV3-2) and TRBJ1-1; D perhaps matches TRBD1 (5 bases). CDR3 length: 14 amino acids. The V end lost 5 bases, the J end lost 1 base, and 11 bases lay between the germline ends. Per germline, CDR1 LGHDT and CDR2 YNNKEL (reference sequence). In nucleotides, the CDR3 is TGTGCCAGCAGCTACTGGGGGGAGAACACTGAAGCTTTCTTT. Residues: CASSYWGENTEAFF.

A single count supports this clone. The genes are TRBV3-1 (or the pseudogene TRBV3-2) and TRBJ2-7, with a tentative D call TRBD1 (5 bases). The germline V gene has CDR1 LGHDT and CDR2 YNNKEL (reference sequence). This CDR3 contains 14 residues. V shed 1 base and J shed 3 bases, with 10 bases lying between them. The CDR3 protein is CASSQAFRVYEQYF. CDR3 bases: TGTGCCAGCAGCCAAGCGTTCAGGGTCTACGAGCAGTACTTC.

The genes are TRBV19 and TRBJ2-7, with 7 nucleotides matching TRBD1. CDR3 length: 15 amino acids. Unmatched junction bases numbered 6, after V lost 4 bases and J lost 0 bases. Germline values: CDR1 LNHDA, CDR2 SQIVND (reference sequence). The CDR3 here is CASSTRQGSSYEQYF. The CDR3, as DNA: TGTGCCAGTAGTACGCGACAGGGTTCCTCCTACGAGCAGTACTTC.

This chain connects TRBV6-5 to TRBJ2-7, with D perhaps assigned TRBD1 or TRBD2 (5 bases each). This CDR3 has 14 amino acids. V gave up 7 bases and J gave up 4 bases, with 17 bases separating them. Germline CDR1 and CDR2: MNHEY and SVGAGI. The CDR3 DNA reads TGTGCCAGCATTCCGGTGATGGGGGAATACGAGCAGTACTTC. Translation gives CASIPVMGEYEQYF.

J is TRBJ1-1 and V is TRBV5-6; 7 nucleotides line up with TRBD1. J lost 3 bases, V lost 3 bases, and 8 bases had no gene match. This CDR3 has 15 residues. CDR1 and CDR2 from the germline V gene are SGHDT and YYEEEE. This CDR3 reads CASSSHRGSYTEAFF. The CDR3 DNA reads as TGTGCCAGCAGCTCCCACAGGGGTTCGTACACTGAAGCTTTCTTT.

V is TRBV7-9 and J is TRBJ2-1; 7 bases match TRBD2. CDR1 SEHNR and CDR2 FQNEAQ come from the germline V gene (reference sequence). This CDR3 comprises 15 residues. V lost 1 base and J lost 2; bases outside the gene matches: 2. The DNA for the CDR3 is TGTGCCAGCAGCTTAGTACGGGGGGCCTACAATGAGCAGTTCTTC. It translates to CASSLVRGAYNEQFF.

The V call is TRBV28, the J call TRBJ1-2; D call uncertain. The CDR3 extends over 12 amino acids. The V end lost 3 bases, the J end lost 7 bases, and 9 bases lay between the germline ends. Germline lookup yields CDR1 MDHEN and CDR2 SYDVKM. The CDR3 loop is CASSLGFAGYTF. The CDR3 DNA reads TGTGCCAGCAGTTTGGGGTTTGCTGGCTACACCTTC.

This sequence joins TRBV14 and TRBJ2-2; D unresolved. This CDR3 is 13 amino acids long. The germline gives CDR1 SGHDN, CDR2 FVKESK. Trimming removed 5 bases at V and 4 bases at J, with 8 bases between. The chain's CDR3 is CASSSFATGELFF. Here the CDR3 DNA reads TGTGCCAGCAGCTCGTTTGCCACCGGGGAGCTGTTTTTT.

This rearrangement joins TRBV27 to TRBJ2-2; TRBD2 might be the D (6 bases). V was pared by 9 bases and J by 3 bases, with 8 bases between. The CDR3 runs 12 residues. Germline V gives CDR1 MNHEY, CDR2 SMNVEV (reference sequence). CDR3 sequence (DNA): TGTGCCAGTTCGGGAGACACCGGGGAGCTGTTTTTT. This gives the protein CASSGDTGELFF.

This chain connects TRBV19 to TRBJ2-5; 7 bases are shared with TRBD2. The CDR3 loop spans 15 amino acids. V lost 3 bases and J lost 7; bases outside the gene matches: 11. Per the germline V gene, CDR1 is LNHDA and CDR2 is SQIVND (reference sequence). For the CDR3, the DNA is TGTGCCAGTAGTATCGCGACTAGCTCCCTAGTGACCCAGTACTTC. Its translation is CASSIATSSLVTQYF.

CDR3 region: CASSLDWDQENSPLHF. CDR3 nucleotides: TGCGCCAGCAGCTTGGATTGGGACCAAGAAAATTCACCCCTCCACTTT. This sequence joins TRBV5-1 and TRBJ1-6, with D possibly matching TRBD1 (5 bases). V was cut by 0 bases and J by 7 bases, with 14 bases left in between. This CDR3 comprises 16 residues. CDR1 SGHRS and CDR2 YFSETQ come from the germline V gene.

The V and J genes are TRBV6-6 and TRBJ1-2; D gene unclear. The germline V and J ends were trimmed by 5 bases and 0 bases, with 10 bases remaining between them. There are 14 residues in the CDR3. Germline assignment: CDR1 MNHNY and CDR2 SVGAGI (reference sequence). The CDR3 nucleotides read TGTGCCAGCAGTCCCGACAAAGCTAACTATGGCTACACCTTC. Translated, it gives CASSPDKANYGYTF.

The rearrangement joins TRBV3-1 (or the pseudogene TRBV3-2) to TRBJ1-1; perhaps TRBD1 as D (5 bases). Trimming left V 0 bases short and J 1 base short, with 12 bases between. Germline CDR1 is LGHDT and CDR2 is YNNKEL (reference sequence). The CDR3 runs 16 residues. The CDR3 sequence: CASSQDFGGTNTEAFF. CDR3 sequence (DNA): TGTGCCAGCAGCCAAGATTTCGGGGGAACGAACACTGAAGCTTTCTTT.

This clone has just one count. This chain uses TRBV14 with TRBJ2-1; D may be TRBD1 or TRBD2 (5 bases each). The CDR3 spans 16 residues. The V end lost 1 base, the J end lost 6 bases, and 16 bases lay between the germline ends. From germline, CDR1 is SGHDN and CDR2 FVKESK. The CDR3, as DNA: TGTGCCAGCAGCCAAGTTGGGGGACCCTCCCTCAATGAGCAGTTCTTC. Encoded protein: CASSQVGGPSLNEQFF.

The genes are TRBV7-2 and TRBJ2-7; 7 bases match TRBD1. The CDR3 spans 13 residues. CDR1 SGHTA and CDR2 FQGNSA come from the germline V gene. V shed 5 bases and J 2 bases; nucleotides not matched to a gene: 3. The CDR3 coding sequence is TGTGCCAGCAGCACACAGGGGACCTACGAGCAGTACTTC. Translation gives CASSTQGTYEQYF.

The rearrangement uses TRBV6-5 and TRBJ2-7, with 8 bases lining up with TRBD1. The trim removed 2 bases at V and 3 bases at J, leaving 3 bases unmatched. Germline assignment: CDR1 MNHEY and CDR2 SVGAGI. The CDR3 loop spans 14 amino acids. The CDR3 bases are TGTGCCAGCAGTTACGGACAGGGCGGCTACGAGCAGTACTTC. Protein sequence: CASSYGQGGYEQYF.

This chain's CDR3 is CASSLGLAVEQFF. The CDR3 DNA sequence: TGTGCCAGCAGCTTAGGTCTAGCCGTTGAGCAGTTCTTC. The chain carries TRBV7-6 and TRBJ2-1; maybe TRBD2 (5 bases). This CDR3 comprises 13 residues. The germline V gene encodes CDR1 SGHVS and CDR2 FNYEAQ. Trimming left V 1 base short and J 9 bases short, with 10 bases between.

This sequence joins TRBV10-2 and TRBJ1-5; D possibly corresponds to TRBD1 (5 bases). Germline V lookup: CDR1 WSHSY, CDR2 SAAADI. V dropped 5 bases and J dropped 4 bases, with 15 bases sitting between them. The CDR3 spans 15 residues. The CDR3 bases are TGCGCCAGCAGTTACCGGGGCGATCTTAATCAGCCCCAGCATTTT. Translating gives CASSYRGDLNQPQHF.

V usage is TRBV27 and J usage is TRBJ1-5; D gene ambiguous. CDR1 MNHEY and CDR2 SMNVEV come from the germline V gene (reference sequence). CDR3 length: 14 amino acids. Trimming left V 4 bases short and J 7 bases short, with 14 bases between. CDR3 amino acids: CASSSPGSGQPQHF. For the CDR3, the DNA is TGTGCCAGCAGTTCCCCCGGCTCCGGGCAGCCCCAGCATTTT.

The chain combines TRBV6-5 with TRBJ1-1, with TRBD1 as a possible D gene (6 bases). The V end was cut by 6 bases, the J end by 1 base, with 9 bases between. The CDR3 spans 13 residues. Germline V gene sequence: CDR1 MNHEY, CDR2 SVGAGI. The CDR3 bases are TGTGCCAGCAGAAGGGGACAGAACACTGAAGCTTTCTTT. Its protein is CASRRGQNTEAFF.

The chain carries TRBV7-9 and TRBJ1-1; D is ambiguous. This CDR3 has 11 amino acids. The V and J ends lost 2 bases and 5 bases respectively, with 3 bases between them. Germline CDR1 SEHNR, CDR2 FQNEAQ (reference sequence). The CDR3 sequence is CASSLFTEAFF. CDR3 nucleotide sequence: TGTGCCAGCAGCTTATTTACTGAAGCTTTCTTT.

The CDR3 DNA sequence: TGTGCCAGCAGACGACCGGACAGGGACTACGAGCAGTACTTC. Protein: CASRRPDRDYEQYF. The chain combines TRBV2 with TRBJ2-7; 8 bases map to TRBD1. V was pared by 6 bases and J by 3 bases, with 7 bases of the junction left unmatched. Looked up from germline, CDR1 is SNHLY and CDR2 is FYNNEI. This CDR3 is built from 14 residues.

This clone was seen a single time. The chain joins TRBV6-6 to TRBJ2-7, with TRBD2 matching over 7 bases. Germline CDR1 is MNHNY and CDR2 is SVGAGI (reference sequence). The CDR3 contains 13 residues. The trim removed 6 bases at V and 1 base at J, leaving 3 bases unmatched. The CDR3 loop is CASRSSGSYEQYF. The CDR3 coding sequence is TGTGCCAGCAGATCTAGCGGATCCTACGAGCAGTACTTC.